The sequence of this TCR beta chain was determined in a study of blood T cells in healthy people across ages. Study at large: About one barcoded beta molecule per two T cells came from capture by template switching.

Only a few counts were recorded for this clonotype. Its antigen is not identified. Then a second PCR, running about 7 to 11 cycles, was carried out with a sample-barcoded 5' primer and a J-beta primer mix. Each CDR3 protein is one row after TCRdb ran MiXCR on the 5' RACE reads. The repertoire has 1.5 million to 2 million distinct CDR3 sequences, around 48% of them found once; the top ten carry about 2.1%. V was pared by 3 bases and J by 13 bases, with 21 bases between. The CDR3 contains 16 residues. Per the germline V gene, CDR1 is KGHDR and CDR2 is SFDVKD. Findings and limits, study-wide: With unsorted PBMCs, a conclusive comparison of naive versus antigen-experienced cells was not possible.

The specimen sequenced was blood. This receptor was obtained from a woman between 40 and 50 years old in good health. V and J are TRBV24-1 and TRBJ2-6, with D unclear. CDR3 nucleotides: TGTGCCACCAGTGATCCCACTACTCCGGGTCCACAAGTCCTGACTTTC. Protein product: CATSDPTTPGPQVLTF.